Presented here are 8 T cell receptor beta chains from one specimen sequenced in a study of T cell repertoires in cytomegalovirus infection. TCRdb itself ran the reads through MiXCR, one entry per CDR3 protein. The repertoire holds around 350,000 distinct CDR3 sequences, with around a sixth as singletons. The sequencing input was PBMCs. These receptor sequences come from a human donor in good health (CMV status not recorded). Some clones in this sample may be carry-over from other donors' samples.

The chain recombines TRBV7-9 with TRBJ2-1; 8 bases fit TRBD1. Germline CDR1 is SEHNR and CDR2 is FQNEAQ (reference sequence). The CDR3 contains 15 residues. The trim removed 6 bases at V and 8 bases at J, leaving 12 bases unmatched. CDR3 DNA: TGTGCCAGCAGTCACCCGGGACAGGATGGCTATGAGCAGTTCTTC. Its protein product is CASSHPGQDGYEQFF.

This clonotype appeared a few times. The rearrangement links TRBV6-2 or TRBV6-3 to TRBJ2-7; 8 nucleotides agree with TRBD1. V gave up 10 bases and J gave up 0 bases; unmatched junction bases: 5. The CDR3 sequence is 13 residues long. Germline V gene data show CDR1 as MNHEY and CDR2 as SVGEGT. The CDR3 nucleotides read TGTGCCACCGGGACAGGCAGCTCCTACGAGCAGTACTTC. Its translation: CATGTGSSYEQYF.

J is TRBJ2-1 and V is TRBV3-1, with D possibly matching TRBD2 (7 bases). Looked up from germline, CDR1 is LGHDT and CDR2 is YNNKEL (reference sequence). The CDR3 is 18 residues long. V was pared by 0 bases and J by 10 bases, with 25 bases between. CDR3 protein: CASSQERGGGLSLREQFF. In DNA form, the CDR3 reads TGTGCCAGCAGCCAAGAAAGGGGAGGGGGACTATCACTAAGGGAGCAGTTCTTC.

This clonotype is a singleton in its sample. The CDR3 spells CASSFSEEDEQFF. In DNA, the CDR3 is TGTGCCAGCAGTTTCAGCGAGGAGGATGAGCAGTTCTTC. The J gene is TRBJ2-1, the V gene TRBV12-3 or TRBV12-4; possibly TRBD2 for D (5 bases). V lost 3 bases and J 8 bases, leaving 11 bases between the germline ends. The length of the CDR3 is 13 residues.

The J gene is TRBJ1-1, the V gene TRBV10-3; tentatively, D is TRBD1 (5 bases). The CDR3 extends over 13 amino acids. Germline loops: CDR1 ENHRY, CDR2 SYGVKD. Trimming left V 3 bases short and J 7 bases short, with 12 bases between. CDR3 region: CAISDGGKVEAFF. CDR3 coding DNA: TGTGCCATCAGTGACGGGGGAAAGGTTGAAGCTTTCTTT.

This clonotype was seen a few times. The rearrangement links TRBV11-2 to TRBJ1-6; D is unclear. This CDR3 is 17 amino acids long. The germline V gene encodes CDR1 SGHAT and CDR2 FQNNGV. V dropped 5 bases and J dropped 0 bases, with 14 bases sitting between them. CDR3 sequence (DNA): TGTGCCAGCAGCCAAAGAAACTTGGGCTCCTATAATTCACCCCTCCACTTT. Translation: CASSQRNLGSYNSPLHF.

This sequence joins TRBV6-8 and TRBJ1-2; weak D call: TRBD1 (6 bases). The CDR3 consists of 14 residues. The V end was cut by 6 bases, the J end by 2 bases, with 13 bases between. CDR1 and CDR2 (germline): MNHGY, SAAAGT. The CDR3 sequence: CASRKQGFNYGYTF. CDR3 DNA sequence: TGTGCCAGCAGGAAACAGGGATTCAACTATGGCTACACCTTC.

CDR3 sequence: CARRRYEAFF. For the CDR3, the DNA is TGTGCCAGACGGAGGTATGAAGCTTTCTTT. The V call is TRBV19, the J call TRBJ1-1; D remains ambiguous. The germline V gene has CDR1 LNHDA and CDR2 SQIVND (reference sequence). This CDR3 region has 10 residues. Trimming removed 9 bases from V and 7 bases from J, with 9 bases in between. The variable domain in full, with the rest retrieved from reference TRBV19 and TRBJ1-1, is DGGITQSPKYLFRKEGQNVTLSCEQNLNHDAMYWYRQDPGQGLRLIYYSQIVNDFQKGDIAEGYSVSREKKESFPLTVTSAQKNPTAFYLCARRRYEAFFGQGTRLTVV.